This T cell receptor (beta chain) was recovered during a study of molecular identifiers for immune sequencing clone quantification. Study-level background: Replicate RNA from about 20,000 or 100,000 naive CD8 T cells formed five aliquots; four were sequenced.

Points from the study as a whole: Effector cells kept over 98% of their molecules in clones above 20 RNA copies, while naive cells kept under 1% there. In a background of about 1 million naive cells, spiked Jurkat TCR RNA from one cell was reportedly detectable.

Naive CD8 T cells were picked out by sorting for CD8+CD4-CCR7+CD45RA+. This clonotype is classed as medium-sized (0.01 to 0.1%). Antigen: not known. MiXCR, applied by TCRdb to the PCR reads, yields one record per CDR3 protein. The sample contains 12,000 or so distinct CDR3 sequences, roughly 18% of which appear only once. The CDR3 consists of 14 residues. V lost 4 bases, J lost 6 bases, and 4 bases stayed unmatched. Germline CDR1 and CDR2: SEHNR and FQNEAQ (reference sequence). This clonotype was obtained from a human donor in good health. Some libraries in this study had Jurkat cell RNA spiked in. Sequencing input: naive CD8+ T cells from blood, with Jurkat cell RNA spiked in. The subset was: FACS-sorted CD8+CD4-CCR7+CD45RA+ naive T cells. V and J are TRBV7-9 and TRBJ1-2; 11 nucleotides align to TRBD1. The CDR3 here is CASSSGQGADGYTF. The CDR3 DNA reads TGTGCCAGCAGCTCCGGACAGGGGGCTGATGGCTACACCTTC.